This T cell receptor (beta chain) came from a study of CD8+ T cells in alopecia areata. Extracted RNA was reverse transcribed, and the resulting cDNA served as sequencing template. Data came from immunoSEQ multiplex PCR; TCRdb stores just in-frame clones and leaves some out. This sample carries about 210,000 clones, 64% of them seen once, and the ten largest clones take about 4.2%. Treatment specified: oral pan-JAK inhibitor, 5-10 mg twice daily. This CDR3 has 11 amino acids. V lost 4 bases, J lost 4 bases, and 5 bases lay in between. Looked up from germline, CDR1 is DFQATT and CDR2 is SNEGSKA (reference sequence).

This sequence was found in a human donor with alopecia areata. The material sequenced was CD4+ T cells sorted from blood, taken at week 4, from a patient treated with tofacitinib. The chain employs TRBV20-1 and TRBJ1-5, with D hard to call. The CDR3 DNA reads as TGCAGTGCTAAGGCGAATCAGCCCCAGCATTTT. Its protein is CSAKANQPQHF.